The entry that follows covers one TCR beta chain sequence. The antigen remains unidentified. The primer mix had 60 Vbeta and 13 Jbeta primers. Assay: immunoSEQ multiplex PCR; the TCRdb copy retains only in-frame clones and omits some. The data hold around 150,000 clones, with roughly 80% observed a single time. The donors (healthy individuals) were bone marrow donors. These data come from a study of cytomegalovirus exposure and HLA in healthy donors. Study conclusions and caveats: TCR beta chains numbering more than 150 were designated cytomegalovirus-associated. Presence/absence comparisons presumed near-even sequencing depth among donors. Trimming of TCR beta V- and J-genes showed a link, identified in a later analysis, to a missense DCLRE1C variant.

This CDR3 has 14 amino acids. In germline, CDR1 is MNHEY, CDR2 SVGAGI. V was trimmed by 5 bases and J by 1 base, leaving 9 bases between them. Source material: PBMCs. This chain connects TRBV6-5 to TRBJ1-3; D gene ambiguous. The clonotype comes from a male donor in good health and CMV-seropositive. CDR3 protein: CASSQTFSGNTIYF. The CDR3 DNA follows: TGTGCCAGCAGTCAGACATTTTCTGGAAACACCATATATTTT.